Described below is a single T cell receptor (beta chain) sequence and its context. J lost 1 base, V lost 1 base, and 6 bases had no gene match. The CDR3 consists of 18 residues. CDR1 is LGHNA, CDR2 YNFKEQ, per germline. Time point specified: baseline pretreatment blood. Treatment meaning: 15 Gy SBRT to primary tumor, nephrectomy 4 weeks later. Profiling relied on immunoSEQ multiplex PCR, and the TCRdb table lists in-frame clones only, not all of them. Altogether some 100,000 clones are present, 70% to 85% being singletons, with the ten largest covering roughly 6.8%. The data derive from a study of radiation and T cells in renal cell carcinoma.

The TCR originated in a man between 60 and 75 years old with renal cell carcinoma. The chain uses TRBV4-2 and TRBJ2-3; 12 bases align to TRBD2. This sample comprised blood, obtained from a patient whose treatment included radiotherapy and nephrectomy. CDR3 sequence (DNA): TGTGCCAGCAGCCAAGGCCTAGCGGGAGGGCCGGGCACAGATACGCAGTATTTT. Protein product: CASSQGLAGGPGTDTQYF.